What follows is one TCR beta chain and its context. This entry belongs to a study of T cells in tumors after PD-1 blockade. Study-level information: A subset received ongoing vismodegib 150 mg daily alongside anti-PD-1 therapy.

J gave up 1 base and V 3 bases, and 7 bases lay outside the gene matches. Germline V gene data show CDR1 as DFQATT and CDR2 as SNEGSKA (reference sequence). The CDR3 covers 15 residues. The assay was immunoSEQ multiplex PCR, and TCRdb's table has in-frame clones only and misses some. The sample includes approximately 63,000 clones, roughly 70% of them seen just once. Sequences were derived from PBMCs, sampled after anti-PD-1 treatment. The TCR originated in a human donor with basal cell carcinoma. The chain is built from TRBV20-1 and TRBJ2-3, with 7 bases lining up with TRBD1. This chain's CDR3 is CSASTGAQGTDTQYF. In DNA, the CDR3 is TGCAGTGCTAGTACAGGGGCGCAGGGCACAGATACGCAGTATTTT.